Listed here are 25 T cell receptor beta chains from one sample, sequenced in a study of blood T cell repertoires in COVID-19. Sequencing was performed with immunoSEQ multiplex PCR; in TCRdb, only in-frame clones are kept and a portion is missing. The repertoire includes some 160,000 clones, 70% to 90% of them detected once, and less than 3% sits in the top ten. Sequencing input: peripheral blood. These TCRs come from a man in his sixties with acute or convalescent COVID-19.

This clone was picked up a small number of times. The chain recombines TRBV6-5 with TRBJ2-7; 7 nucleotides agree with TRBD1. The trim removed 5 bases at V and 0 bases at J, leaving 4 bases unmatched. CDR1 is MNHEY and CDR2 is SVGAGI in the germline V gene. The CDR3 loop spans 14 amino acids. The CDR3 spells CASSQTGSSYEQYF. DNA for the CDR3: TGTGCCAGCAGTCAGACAGGGAGCTCCTACGAGCAGTACTTC.

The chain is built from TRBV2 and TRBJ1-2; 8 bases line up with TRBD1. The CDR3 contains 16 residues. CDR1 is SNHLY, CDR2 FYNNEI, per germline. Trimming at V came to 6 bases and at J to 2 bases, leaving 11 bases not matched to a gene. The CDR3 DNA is TGTGCCAGCAGCTCGGACAGGGCGGGACTCAACTATGGCTACACCTTC. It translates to CASSSDRAGLNYGYTF.

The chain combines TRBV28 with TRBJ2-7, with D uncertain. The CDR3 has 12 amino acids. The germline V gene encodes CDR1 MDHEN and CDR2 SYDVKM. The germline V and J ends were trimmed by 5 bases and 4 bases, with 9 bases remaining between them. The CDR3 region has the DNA TGTGCCAGCAGTCTCTTACAGTACGAGCAGTACTTC. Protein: CASSLLQYEQYF.

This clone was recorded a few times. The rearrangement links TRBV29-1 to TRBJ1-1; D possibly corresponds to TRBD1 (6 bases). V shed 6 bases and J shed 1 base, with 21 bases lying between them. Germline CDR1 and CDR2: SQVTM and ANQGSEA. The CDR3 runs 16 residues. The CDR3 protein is CSVLRGTNFGNTEAFF. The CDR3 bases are TGCAGCGTCCTCAGGGGTACCAACTTCGGGAACACTGAAGCTTTCTTT.

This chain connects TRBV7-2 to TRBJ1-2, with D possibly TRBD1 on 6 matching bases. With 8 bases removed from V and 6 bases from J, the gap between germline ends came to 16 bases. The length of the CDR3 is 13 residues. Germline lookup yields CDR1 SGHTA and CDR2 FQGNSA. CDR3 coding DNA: TGTGCCAGCGGATCGCACAGGGAGAATGGCTACACCTTC. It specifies CASGSHRENGYTF.

CDR3 loop: CASSIKTASPSLSGNTIYF. The DNA for the CDR3 is TGTGCCAGCAGTATAAAAACAGCCAGTCCTTCCCTCTCTGGAAACACCATATATTTT. V and J are TRBV3-1 (or the pseudogene TRBV3-2) and TRBJ1-3; no clear D. CDR1 is LGHDT and CDR2 is YNNKEL in the germline V gene (reference sequence). Trimming took off 6 bases at V and 0 bases at J, with 24 bases between the two ends. This CDR3 spans 19 amino acids.

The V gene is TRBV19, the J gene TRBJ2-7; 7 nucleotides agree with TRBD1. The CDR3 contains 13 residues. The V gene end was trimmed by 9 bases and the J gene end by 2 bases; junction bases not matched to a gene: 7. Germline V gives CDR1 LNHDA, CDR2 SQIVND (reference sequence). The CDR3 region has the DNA TGTGCCAGCGCCGGGACAGAGACCTACGAGCAGTACTTC. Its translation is CASAGTETYEQYF.

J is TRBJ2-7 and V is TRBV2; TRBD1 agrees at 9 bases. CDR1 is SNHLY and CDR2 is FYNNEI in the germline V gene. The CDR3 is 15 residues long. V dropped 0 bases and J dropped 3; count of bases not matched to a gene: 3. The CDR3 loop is CASSEADRGYYEQYF. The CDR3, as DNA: TGTGCCAGCAGTGAAGCTGACAGGGGGTACTACGAGCAGTACTTC.

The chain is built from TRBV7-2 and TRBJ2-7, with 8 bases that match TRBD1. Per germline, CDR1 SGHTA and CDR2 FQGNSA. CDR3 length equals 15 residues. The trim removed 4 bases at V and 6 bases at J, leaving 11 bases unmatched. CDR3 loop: CASSSLPSDRGEQYF. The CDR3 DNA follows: TGTGCCAGCAGCTCACTACCCTCCGACAGGGGCGAGCAGTACTTC.

The CDR3 spells CASSLDLAGVRKSPLHF. CDR3 DNA sequence: TGTGCCAGCAGCTTAGATCTCGCCGGGGTGAGAAAATCACCCCTCCACTTT. The rearrangement joins TRBV11-2 to TRBJ1-6, with D uncertain. Germline assignment: CDR1 SGHAT and CDR2 FQNNGV. The CDR3 extends over 17 amino acids. Trimming cost V 0 bases and J 10 bases, with 19 bases left between them.

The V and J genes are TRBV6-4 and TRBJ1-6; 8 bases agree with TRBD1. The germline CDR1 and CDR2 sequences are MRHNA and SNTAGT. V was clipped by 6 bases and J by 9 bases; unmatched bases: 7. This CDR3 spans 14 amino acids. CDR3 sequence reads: CASSATGDGSPLHF. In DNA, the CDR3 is TGTGCCAGCAGCGCGACAGGGGACGGTTCACCCCTCCACTTT.

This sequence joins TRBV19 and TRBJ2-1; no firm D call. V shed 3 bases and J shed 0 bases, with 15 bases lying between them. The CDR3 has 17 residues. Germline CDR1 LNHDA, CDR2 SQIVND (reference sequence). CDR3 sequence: CASSIPTVLSSYNEQFF. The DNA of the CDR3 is TGTGCCAGTAGTATTCCAACCGTATTGAGCTCCTACAATGAGCAGTTCTTC.

This chain's CDR3 is CARQQQVEKLFF. CDR3 coding DNA: TGCGCCAGACAACAGCAGGTGGAAAAACTGTTTTTT. The V call is TRBV10-1, the J call TRBJ1-4, with no clear D. The V gene's germline CDR1 is WNHNN and CDR2 SYGVQD (reference sequence). The CDR3 is 12 residues long. Trimming removed 9 bases from V and 8 bases from J, with 13 bases in between.

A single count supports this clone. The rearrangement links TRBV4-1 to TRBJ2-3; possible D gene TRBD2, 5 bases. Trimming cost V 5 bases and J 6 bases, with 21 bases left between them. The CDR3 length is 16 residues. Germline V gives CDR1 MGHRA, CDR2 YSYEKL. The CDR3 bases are TGCGCCAGCAGCACAAACCCTAGGAGGCCGCACGATACGCAGTATTTT. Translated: CASSTNPRRPHDTQYF.

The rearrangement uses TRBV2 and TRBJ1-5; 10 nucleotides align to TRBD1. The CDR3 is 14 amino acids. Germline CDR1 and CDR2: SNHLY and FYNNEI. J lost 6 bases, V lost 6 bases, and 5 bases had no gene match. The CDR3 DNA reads TGTGCCAGCAGACGGACAGGGGGTGGTCAGCCCCAGCATTTT. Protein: CASRRTGGGQPQHF.

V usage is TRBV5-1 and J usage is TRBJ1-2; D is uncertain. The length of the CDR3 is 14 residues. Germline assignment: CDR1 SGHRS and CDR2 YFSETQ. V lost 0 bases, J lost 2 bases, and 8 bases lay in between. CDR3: CASSLAIANYGYTF. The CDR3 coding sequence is TGCGCCAGCAGCTTGGCCATTGCGAACTATGGCTACACCTTC.

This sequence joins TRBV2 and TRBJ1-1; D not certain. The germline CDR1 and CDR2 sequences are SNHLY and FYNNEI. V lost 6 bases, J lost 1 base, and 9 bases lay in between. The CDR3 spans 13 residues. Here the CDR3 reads CASSEVENTEAFF. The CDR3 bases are TGTGCCAGCAGCGAGGTGGAGAACACTGAAGCTTTCTTT.

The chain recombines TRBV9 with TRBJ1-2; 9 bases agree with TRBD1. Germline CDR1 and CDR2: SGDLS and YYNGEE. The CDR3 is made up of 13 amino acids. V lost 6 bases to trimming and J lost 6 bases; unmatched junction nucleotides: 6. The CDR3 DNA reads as TGTGCCAGCAACCAAGGGACAGGGAATGGCTACACCTTC. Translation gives CASNQGTGNGYTF.

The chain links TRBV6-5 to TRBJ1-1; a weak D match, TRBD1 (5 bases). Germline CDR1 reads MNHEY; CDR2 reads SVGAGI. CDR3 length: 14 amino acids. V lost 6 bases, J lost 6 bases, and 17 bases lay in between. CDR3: CASRQGDRTPEAFF. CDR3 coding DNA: TGTGCCAGCAGGCAGGGCGATCGGACCCCTGAAGCTTTCTTT.

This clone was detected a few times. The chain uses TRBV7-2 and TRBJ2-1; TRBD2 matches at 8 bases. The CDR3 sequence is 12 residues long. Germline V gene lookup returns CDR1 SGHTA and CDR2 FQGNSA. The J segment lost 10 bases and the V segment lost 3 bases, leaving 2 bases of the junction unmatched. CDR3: CASSFSGGEQFF. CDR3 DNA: TGTGCCAGCAGCTTCTCGGGGGGGGAGCAGTTCTTC.

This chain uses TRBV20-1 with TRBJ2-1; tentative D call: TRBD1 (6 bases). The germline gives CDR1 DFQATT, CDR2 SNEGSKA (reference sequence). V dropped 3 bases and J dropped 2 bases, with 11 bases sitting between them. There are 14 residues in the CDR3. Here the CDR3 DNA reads TGCAGTGCTAGTCGGCAGGGGACCTACAATGAGCAGTTCTTC. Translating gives CSASRQGTYNEQFF.

In DNA, the CDR3 is TGCAGCGTTCTCCCGGGAGATACGCAGTATTTT. As protein: CSVLPGDTQYF. V is TRBV29-1 and J is TRBJ2-3; D is uncertain. Germline V CDR1 and CDR2: SQVTM, ANQGSEA. V was shortened by 5 bases and J by 5 bases, with 8 bases between the two germline ends. This CDR3 has 11 residues.

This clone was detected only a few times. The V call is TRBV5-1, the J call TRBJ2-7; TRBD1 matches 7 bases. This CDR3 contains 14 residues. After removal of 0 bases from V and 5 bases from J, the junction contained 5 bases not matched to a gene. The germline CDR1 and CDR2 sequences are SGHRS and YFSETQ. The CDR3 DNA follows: TGCGCCAGCAGCTTGGGACAGGGCTTCCACGAGCAGTACTTC. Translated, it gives CASSLGQGFHEQYF.

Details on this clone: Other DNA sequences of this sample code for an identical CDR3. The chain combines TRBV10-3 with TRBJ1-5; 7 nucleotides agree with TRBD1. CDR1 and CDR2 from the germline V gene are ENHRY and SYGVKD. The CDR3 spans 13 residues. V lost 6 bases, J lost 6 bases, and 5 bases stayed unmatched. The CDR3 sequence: CAISRQGGQPQHF. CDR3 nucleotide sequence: TGTGCCATCAGCCGACAGGGTGGTCAGCCCCAGCATTTT.

CDR3 bases: TGCGCCAGCAGCCAAGGCCGGGGGGCCGGGAACGAGCAGTACTTC. Its translation is CASSQGRGAGNEQYF. The V call is TRBV4-1, the J call TRBJ2-7, with a weak D call TRBD2 (7 bases). This CDR3 contains 15 residues. Germline values: CDR1 MGHRA, CDR2 YSYEKL. Deletions cut 1 base from V and 5 bases from J, with 15 bases between.